The next 30 T cell receptor beta chains were all read from a single sample in a study of shared clonotypes between healthy human individuals. Here immunoSEQ multiplex PCR was the method, and the copy in TCRdb shows in-frame clones only, minus some. The repertoire has over 2 million clones, 85% to 95% of them found once; the top ten carry approximately 0.13%. Material: naive CD4+ T cells sorted from blood. Described subset: CD45RA+ positively selected. These receptors were collected from a man between 18 and 35 years old in good health.

The DNA of the CDR3 is TGTGCCAGCAGCGGTGAGGGTACGGGCAATCAGCCCCAGCATTTT. Translation: CASSGEGTGNQPQHF. The chain combines TRBV2 with TRBJ1-5, with D hard to call. Trimming removed 6 bases at V and 2 bases at J, with 14 bases between. CDR3 size: 15 residues. Germline V gives CDR1 SNHLY, CDR2 FYNNEI.

This clone occurred a few times. The chain links TRBV9 to TRBJ2-7; either TRBD1 or TRBD2 may fit D (6 bases each). This CDR3 is built from 17 residues. Trimming pared 4 bases from V and 1 base from J, leaving 21 bases between. The germline V gene encodes CDR1 SGDLS and CDR2 YYNGEE. The CDR3 loop is CASSPRPGGGASYEQYF. The CDR3 DNA follows: TGTGCCAGCAGCCCGCGCCCCGGGGGCGGAGCATCCTACGAGCAGTACTTC.

This chain connects TRBV5-1 to TRBJ2-7, with TRBD1 matching 7 bases. The J segment lost 2 bases and the V segment lost 5 bases, leaving 10 bases of the junction unmatched. CDR1 and CDR2 from the germline V gene are SGHRS and YFSETQ. The CDR3 runs 15 residues. In DNA, the CDR3 is TGCGCCAGCAGTTCCGGGACAGTGGGAACCTACGAGCAGTACTTC. Protein product: CASSSGTVGTYEQYF.

The chain combines TRBV5-4 with TRBJ1-1; weak D call: TRBD1 (5 bases). V lost 5 bases to trimming and J lost 5 bases, with 16 bases between them. The CDR3 runs 14 residues. Looked up from germline, CDR1 is SGHNT and CDR2 is YYREEE (reference sequence). CDR3 in amino acids: CASRAGHGTTEAFF. As DNA, the CDR3 is TGTGCCAGCAGAGCCGGACACGGGACGACTGAAGCTTTCTTT.

J is TRBJ2-3 and V is TRBV5-6; the match to TRBD2 covers 9 bases. After removal of 1 base from V and 0 bases from J, the junction contained 6 bases not matched to a gene. The CDR3 is 17 amino acids. The germline CDR1 and CDR2 sequences are SGHDT and YYEEEE. The chain's CDR3 is CASSLRLAGTSTDTQYF. As DNA, the CDR3 is TGTGCCAGCAGCTTGAGGCTAGCGGGGACTAGCACAGATACGCAGTATTTT.

This clone was detected once. The chain carries TRBV2 and TRBJ2-5; no firm D call. The J call may be faulty, since TRBJ2-7 better matches the DNA end. Germline loops: CDR1 SNHLY, CDR2 FYNNEI. This CDR3 is 12 amino acids long. This CDR3 is CASLRSSYEQYF. The CDR3, as DNA: TGTGCCAGCTTGCGGAGCTCCTACGAGCAGTACTTC.

The sample holds one count of this clone. The chain carries TRBV2 and TRBJ1-1, with D maybe TRBD1 (5 bases). The CDR3 totals 14 residues. Germline V gene sequence: CDR1 SNHLY, CDR2 FYNNEI. V lost 4 bases, J lost 0 bases, and 9 bases lay in between. The CDR3 loop is CASSVGEVNTEAFF. The CDR3 DNA follows: TGTGCCAGCAGTGTGGGGGAGGTGAACACTGAAGCTTTCTTT.

The V call is TRBV5-5, the J call TRBJ2-1, with D hard to call. Trimming pared 2 bases from V and 4 bases from J, leaving 4 bases between. This CDR3 contains 12 residues. Looked up from germline, CDR1 is SGHKS and CDR2 is YYEKEE (reference sequence). The CDR3 sequence: CASSFTYNEQFF. In DNA, the CDR3 is TGTGCCAGCAGCTTCACTTACAATGAGCAGTTCTTC.

The chain joins TRBV7-9 to TRBJ1-1; 9 nucleotides line up with TRBD1. This CDR3 is built from 14 residues. The V gene end was trimmed by 1 base and the J gene end by 9 bases; junction bases not matched to a gene: 6. Germline loops: CDR1 SEHNR, CDR2 FQNEAQ (reference sequence). The CDR3 loop reads CASSLGTGEGKAFF. The CDR3 DNA reads as TGTGCCAGCAGCTTAGGGACAGGGGAGGGCAAAGCTTTCTTT.

V gene TRBV10-3 combines with J gene TRBJ2-5, with TRBD2 identical over 8 bases. Trimming took 8 bases from V and 1 from J; bases not matched to a gene: 3. Germline V gene sequence: CDR1 ENHRY, CDR2 SYGVKD. This CDR3 comprises 13 residues. The CDR3 reads CAIAGGTQETQYF. The CDR3 nucleotides are TGTGCCATCGCGGGGGGCACCCAAGAGACCCAGTACTTC.

This chain joins TRBV2 and TRBJ1-5, with 9 bases lining up with TRBD1. The CDR3 spans 15 residues. Germline-derived CDR1 and CDR2 are SNHLY and FYNNEI. The J segment lost 7 bases and the V segment lost 4 bases, leaving 8 bases of the junction unmatched. CDR3 amino acids: CASSVRTGTGQPQHF. CDR3 DNA: TGTGCCAGCAGTGTAAGGACAGGGACAGGGCAGCCCCAGCATTTT.

This chain connects TRBV19 to TRBJ2-7; D may be TRBD2 (6 bases). CDR1 is LNHDA and CDR2 is SQIVND in the germline V gene (reference sequence). Trimming stripped 1 base from V and 2 bases from J, with 12 bases between. This CDR3 comprises 15 residues. CDR3 amino acids: CASSIVVGLAYEQYF. The CDR3 nucleotides read TGTGCCAGTAGTATAGTTGTGGGACTCGCCTACGAGCAGTACTTC.

The V call is TRBV28, the J call TRBJ2-7, with 8 bases matching TRBD2. This CDR3 is built from 15 residues. In germline, CDR1 is MDHEN, CDR2 SYDVKM. The J segment lost 0 bases and the V segment lost 6 bases, leaving 7 bases of the junction unmatched. The CDR3 coding sequence is TGTGCCAGCAGCTCAAGCGGGGGTACCTCCTACGAGCAGTACTTC. It yields the protein CASSSSGGTSYEQYF.

The chain combines TRBV11-2 with TRBJ1-4, with TRBD1 matching 7 bases. V dropped 5 bases and J dropped 6; count of bases not matched to a gene: 9. CDR3 length: 15 residues. Germline V gene sequence: CDR1 SGHAT, CDR2 FQNNGV. The CDR3 bases are TGTGCCAGCAGCCCCAGGGGGGACGGTGATGAAAAACTGTTTTTT. Translation gives CASSPRGDGDEKLFF.

Note on this clone: This specimen includes other DNA sequences encoding the same CDR3. The gene calls are TRBV11-2 and TRBJ2-7; 7 bases fit TRBD2. The CDR3 is 12 amino acids. Trimming cost V 3 bases and J 6 bases; bases outside gene matches: 2. Germline values: CDR1 SGHAT, CDR2 FQNNGV. This CDR3 reads CASSFSGGEQYF. The CDR3 DNA sequence: TGTGCCAGCAGCTTTTCGGGGGGCGAGCAGTACTTC.

This clone was observed once. The chain links TRBV7-6 to TRBJ2-1; 10 nucleotides agree with TRBD2. Germline V gene lookup returns CDR1 SGHVS and CDR2 FNYEAQ. Trimming at V came to 5 bases and at J to 4 bases, leaving 8 bases not matched to a gene. The CDR3 is 16 residues long. The CDR3 is CASSPLGLAVYNEQFF. The CDR3 DNA reads as TGTGCCAGCAGCCCTCTCGGACTAGCGGTGTACAATGAGCAGTTCTTC.

The chain combines TRBV11-2 with TRBJ2-7; TRBD2 might be the D (5 bases). V lost 5 bases to trimming and J lost 0 bases, with 14 bases between them. The germline gives CDR1 SGHAT, CDR2 FQNNGV. The CDR3 is 15 residues long. This CDR3 is CASSLAGLSSYEQYF. The CDR3 nucleotides read TGTGCCAGCAGCCTCGCGGGCCTAAGCTCCTACGAGCAGTACTTC.

As DNA, the CDR3 is TGTGCCAGCAGTTACTCGAAGCGGGGAACGGATGGCTACACCTTC. Protein sequence: CASSYSKRGTDGYTF. V is TRBV6-5 and J is TRBJ1-2; D ambiguous. Germline V lookup: CDR1 MNHEY, CDR2 SVGAGI. CDR3 length: 15 residues. V gave up 0 bases and J gave up 6 bases, with 14 bases separating them.

The table lists this clone with a few counts. The sample carries other DNA sequences with the same CDR3. The chain carries TRBV12-5 and TRBJ2-7, with 10 bases identical to TRBD2. V was clipped by 4 bases and J by 4 bases; unmatched bases: 16. CDR1 is LGHNT and CDR2 is FRNRAP in the germline V gene. CDR3 length: 18 amino acids. The DNA for the CDR3 is TGTGCTAGTGGTTCCCCCCCAGCGGGAGGGCCGAATAAGTACGAGCAGTACTTC. It codes for CASGSPPAGGPNKYEQYF.

The rearrangement joins TRBV6-1 to TRBJ2-5; 7 nucleotides match TRBD2. The germline CDR1 and CDR2 sequences are MNHNS and SASEGT. The length of the CDR3 is 16 residues. After removal of 4 bases from V and 2 bases from J, the junction contained 10 bases not matched to a gene. The CDR3 DNA reads as TGTGCCAGCAGTGTATCGAGCGGGGAATTTCAAGAGACCCAGTACTTC. Its translation is CASSVSSGEFQETQYF.

On this clone itself: This CDR3 is also generated by other DNA sequences in the sample. V usage is TRBV5-1 and J usage is TRBJ1-2; 7 nucleotides agree with TRBD1. The CDR3 length is 13 residues. Germline lookup yields CDR1 SGHRS and CDR2 YFSETQ. Trimming cost V 4 bases and J 4 bases; bases outside gene matches: 4. CDR3 protein: CASSPGTVYGYTF. As DNA, the CDR3 is TGCGCCAGCAGCCCGGGGACAGTCTATGGCTACACCTTC. Drawing the rest from reference TRBV5-1 and TRBJ1-2, the complete variable domain is KAGVTQTPRYLIKTRGQQVTLSCSPISGHRSVSWYQQTPGQGLQFLFEYFSETQRNKGNFPGRFSGRQFSNSRSEMNVSTLELGDSALYLCASSPGTVYGYTFGSGTRLTVV.

The chain links TRBV5-5 to TRBJ2-7; no firm D call. The CDR3 covers 14 residues. The V and J ends lost 1 base and 2 bases respectively, with 10 bases between them. The germline V gene encodes CDR1 SGHKS and CDR2 YYEKEE (reference sequence). The CDR3 here is CASSLRAPAYEQYF. As DNA, the CDR3 is TGTGCCAGCAGCTTGAGGGCCCCGGCCTACGAGCAGTACTTC.

V is TRBV6-1 and J is TRBJ2-5; 9 nucleotides line up with TRBD1. The CDR3 runs 14 residues. Germline V gives CDR1 MNHNS, CDR2 SASEGT. V was pared by 6 bases and J by 5 bases, with 7 bases of the junction left unmatched. DNA of the CDR3: TGTGCCAGCAGACAGGGGGCCGGTAGGGAGACCCAGTACTTC. As protein: CASRQGAGRETQYF.

The chain uses TRBV11-2 and TRBJ2-7; 13 bases line up with TRBD2. Trimming at V came to 4 bases and at J to 4 bases, leaving 7 bases not matched to a gene. This CDR3 has 16 amino acids. The germline CDR1 and CDR2 sequences are SGHAT and FQNNGV. The CDR3 protein is CASSSRTSGSLYEQYF. The CDR3, as DNA: TGTGCCAGCAGCTCGCGGACTAGCGGGAGTCTGTACGAGCAGTACTTC. The full variable domain, completed using reference TRBV11-2 and TRBJ2-7, is EAGVAQSPRYKIIEKRQSVAFWCNPISGHATLYWYQQILGQGPKLLIQFQNNGVVDDSQLPKDRFSAERLKGVDSTLKIQPAKLEDSAVYLCASSSRTSGSLYEQYFGPGTRLTVT.

As concerns this clone: Other DNA variants within this sample encode the same CDR3. The rearrangement links TRBV2 to TRBJ1-5, with D hard to call. Trimming cost V 0 bases and J 1 base, with 7 bases left between them. The length of the CDR3 is 15 residues. CDR1 and CDR2 (germline): SNHLY, FYNNEI. CDR3 protein: CASSEAGGSNQPQHF. The CDR3 DNA is TGTGCCAGCAGTGAAGCCGGAGGCAGCAATCAGCCCCAGCATTTT.

Remarks on this clone: This CDR3 is also generated by other DNA sequences in the sample. This chain joins TRBV5-1 and TRBJ2-1, with 7 bases identical to TRBD2. Losses at the gene ends were 0 bases for V and 4 bases for J; bases not matched to a gene: 4. Germline CDR1 is SGHRS and CDR2 is YFSETQ. This CDR3 region has 15 residues. For the CDR3, the DNA is TGCGCCAGCAGCTTGGGTGATAGCGGGTACAATGAGCAGTTCTTC. Translation gives CASSLGDSGYNEQFF.

The CDR3 DNA sequence: TGTGCAAGTCGCTTAGATGTAGCGGGGGGCTACAATGAGCAGTTCTTC. This translates into CASRLDVAGGYNEQFF. V gene TRBV12-2 combines with J gene TRBJ2-1; TRBD2 is the table's D call, not checked against the DNA. TRBV12-2 is labeled a pseudogene. The CDR3 loop spans 16 amino acids.

The J gene is TRBJ1-5, the V gene TRBV30; 8 bases are shared with TRBD1. The length of the CDR3 is 17 residues. The V segment lost 0 bases and the J segment 0 bases; nucleotides outside the gene matches: 7. CDR1 is GTSNPN and CDR2 is SVGIG in the germline V gene (reference sequence). The CDR3 nucleotides read TGTGCCTGGAGTGTTTGGTCAGGGGGCGTTAGCAATCAGCCCCAGCATTTT. Its translation: CAWSVWSGGVSNQPQHF. Full variable domain (rest looked up from reference TRBV30 and TRBJ1-5): SQTIHQWPATLVQPVGSPLSLECTVEGTSNPNLYWYRQAAGRGLQLLFYSVGIGQISSEVPQNLSASRPQDRQFILSSKKLLLSDSGFYLCAWSVWSGGVSNQPQHFGDGTRLSIL.

This clone was detected once. The J gene is TRBJ2-1, the V gene TRBV5-1; TRBD2 aligns across 13 bases. CDR3 size: 15 residues. The germline V gene encodes CDR1 SGHRS and CDR2 YFSETQ. J was trimmed by 7 bases and V by 6 bases; bases with no gene match: 7. The CDR3 coding sequence is TGCGCCAGCACTTTACTAGCGGGAGGGCTGAATGAGCAGTTCTTC. Amino acids: CASTLLAGGLNEQFF.

This chain connects TRBV5-1 to TRBJ2-1, with TRBD2 identical over 10 bases. The CDR3 runs 15 residues. The germline V gene encodes CDR1 SGHRS and CDR2 YFSETQ. Trimming removed 6 bases from V and 6 bases from J; junction bases left unmatched: 9. In nucleotides, the CDR3 is TGCGCCAGCACACTAGCGGGGACAGATGTCAATGAGCAGTTCTTC. It encodes CASTLAGTDVNEQFF.